The TCR beta chain under discussion was sequenced for a study of T cells in Graves' hyperthyroidism and ophthalmopathy. This clonotype appeared many times. What it binds is not known. Overall study findings and caveats: The majority of expanded thyroid clonotypes above 0.001 also appeared in blood.

Template material for amplifying TCR beta CDR3 regions consisted of RNA transcripts. RT-PCR in the first round (using the HTBI primer set) targeted the TCR CDR3. One entry per CDR3 protein results from TCRdb running MiXCR on the multiplex PCR reads. This repertoire shows roughly 750,000 distinct CDR3 sequences, around 15% found once; its top ten account for around 7.7%. Every diagnosis used clinical symptoms, serum thyroxine and TRAb, thyroid ultrasound and orbital computed tomography. The PBMCs were taken from over 9.5 ml of fresh peripheral blood. This receptor was identified in a man in his late teens or twenties with Graves' hyperthyroidism. The sequencing input was blood.

CDR3 DNA: TGTGCCACCAGTGATCCCCCCAGTGAGACCCAGTACTTC. It specifies CATSDPPSETQYF. This chain connects TRBV24-1 to TRBJ2-5; no clear D. V was shortened by 3 bases and J by 5 bases, with 9 bases between the two germline ends. Germline V gene data show CDR1 as KGHDR and CDR2 as SFDVKD. This CDR3 region has 13 residues.